This T cell receptor beta chain was captured in a study of blood T cell repertoires in COVID-19. About the research overall: The United States, Italy and Spain were the sources of the acute and convalescent COVID-19 samples. Sources were T cells, B-cell-depleted T cells, or PBMCs; the material itself was cDNA or gDNA.

Methods used by the authors: The assay estimated nucleated cells by amplifying reference gene primers. TCRdb's table, derived via immunoSEQ multiplex PCR, lists solely in-frame clones and lacks some. Clone size and the V and J calls come from that table; the DNA yielded D and trimming. The table records more than 250,000 clones, more than 75% of them present only once. The ends were cut back, 2 bases at V and 5 bases at J, with 15 bases in the middle. The germline CDR1 and CDR2 sequences are SNHLY and FYNNEI. The CDR3 is 15 amino acids. There are a few counts of this clone. The chain links TRBV2 to TRBJ2-5; D uncertain. Sample: peripheral blood. This clonotype was obtained from a woman in her forties or fifties with acute or convalescent COVID-19. The CDR3 protein is CASSEPPLLPETQYF. In DNA, the CDR3 is TGTGCCAGCAGTGAACCCCCATTACTTCCGGAGACCCAGTACTTC.